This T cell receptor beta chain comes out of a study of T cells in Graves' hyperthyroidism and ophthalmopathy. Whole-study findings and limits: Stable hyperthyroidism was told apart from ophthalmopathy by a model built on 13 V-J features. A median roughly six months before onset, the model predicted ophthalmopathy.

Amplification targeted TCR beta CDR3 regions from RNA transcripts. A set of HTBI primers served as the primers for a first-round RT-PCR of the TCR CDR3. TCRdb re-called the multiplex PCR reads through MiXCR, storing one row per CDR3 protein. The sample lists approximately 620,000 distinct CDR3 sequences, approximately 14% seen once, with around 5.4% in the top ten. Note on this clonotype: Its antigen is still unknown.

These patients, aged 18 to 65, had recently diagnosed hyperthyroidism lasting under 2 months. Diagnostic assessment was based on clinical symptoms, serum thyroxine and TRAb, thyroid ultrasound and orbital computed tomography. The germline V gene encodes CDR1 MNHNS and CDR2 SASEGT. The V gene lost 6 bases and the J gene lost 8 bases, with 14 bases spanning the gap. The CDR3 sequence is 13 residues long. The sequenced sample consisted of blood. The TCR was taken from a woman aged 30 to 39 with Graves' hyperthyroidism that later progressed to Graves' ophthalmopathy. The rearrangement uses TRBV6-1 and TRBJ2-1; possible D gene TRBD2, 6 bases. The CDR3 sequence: CASRKTSLYEQFF. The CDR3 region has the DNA TGTGCCAGCAGAAAGACTAGTCTATATGAGCAGTTCTTC.